This T cell receptor beta chain was recorded in a study of Ad26.COV2.S vaccination and SARS-CoV-2 variants. Study background: Ad26.COV2.S given intramuscularly, once or twice 56 days apart.

Concerning this clone: Antigen: not known.

Treatment specified: around 19 received Ad26.COV2.S at low or high dose, single or two shots; a few received placebo; per-sample allocation not given. Sample collection was performed on day 63 after the first vaccine or placebo injection. The study, taken as a whole, reports: Total T cell responses may have been underestimated by the TCR breadth and depth analyses.

The repertoire was sequenced with immunoSEQ multiplex PCR; TCRdb's copy has only in-frame clones and lacks some. The profile covers roughly 400,000 clones, with less than 95% appearing a single time and about 4.5% taken by the ten largest. Germline V gives CDR1 LGHNA, CDR2 YNFKEQ. V lost 0 bases and J lost 2, with 8 bases in between. This CDR3 is 15 amino acids long. This TCR was recovered from a person between 18 and 59 years old who received the Ad26.COV2.S COVID-19 vaccine or a placebo. Material: peripheral blood, obtained in a trial of Ad26.COV2.S vaccine versus placebo. The chain uses TRBV4-2 and TRBJ2-1; maybe TRBD2 (5 bases). CDR3 residues: CASSQELAAYNEQFF. The CDR3, as DNA: TGTGCCAGCAGCCAAGAGCTAGCTGCCTACAATGAGCAGTTCTTC.